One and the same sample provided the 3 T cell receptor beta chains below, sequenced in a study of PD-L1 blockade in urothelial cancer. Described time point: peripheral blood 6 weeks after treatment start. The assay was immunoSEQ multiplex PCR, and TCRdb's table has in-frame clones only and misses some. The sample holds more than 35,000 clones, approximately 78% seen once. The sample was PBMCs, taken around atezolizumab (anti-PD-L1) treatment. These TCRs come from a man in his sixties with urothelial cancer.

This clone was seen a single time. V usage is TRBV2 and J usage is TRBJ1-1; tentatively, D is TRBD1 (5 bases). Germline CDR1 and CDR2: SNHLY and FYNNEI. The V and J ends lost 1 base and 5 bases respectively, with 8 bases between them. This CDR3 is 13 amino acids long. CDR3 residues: CASSEGGRTEAFF. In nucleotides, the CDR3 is TGTGCCAGCAGTGAAGGGGGGAGGACTGAAGCTTTCTTT.

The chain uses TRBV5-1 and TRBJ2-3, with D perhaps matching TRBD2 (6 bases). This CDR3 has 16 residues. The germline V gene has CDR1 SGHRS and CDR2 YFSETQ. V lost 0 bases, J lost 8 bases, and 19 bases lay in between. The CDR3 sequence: CASSLAIRDSSATQYF. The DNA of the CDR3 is TGCGCCAGCAGCTTGGCGATCCGGGACTCGTCGGCTACGCAGTATTTT.

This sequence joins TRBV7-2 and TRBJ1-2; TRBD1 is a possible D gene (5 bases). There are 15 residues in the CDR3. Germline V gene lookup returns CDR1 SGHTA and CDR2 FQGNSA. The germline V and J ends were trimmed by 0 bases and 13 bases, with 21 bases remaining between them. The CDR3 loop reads CASSLARAVGRDCTF. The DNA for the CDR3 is TGTGCCAGCAGCTTAGCGCGGGCGGTCGGGAGGGACTGCACCTTC.